These 18 T cell receptor beta chains came from one sample sequenced in a study of post-analysis software for immune sequencing data. Unique molecular identifiers were built into the TCR beta cDNA libraries. TCRdb used MiXCR to reprocess the PCR reads, holding one entry per CDR3 protein. The table shows 700,000 to 800,000 distinct CDR3 sequences, with about 32% occurring only once. Notes on the study in general: Higher frequency in patients than in controls was seen for about five TRBV segments, with TRBV5-6, TRBV5-1 and TRBV20-1 among them.

These receptors have no identified antigens. Sample: blood. These receptors originate from a girl aged 5-17 years with multiple sclerosis.

Only a few counts were recorded for this clonotype. The chain links TRBV6-6 to TRBJ2-2, with D possibly TRBD1 on 6 matching bases. The length of the CDR3 is 16 residues. Germline V lookup: CDR1 MNHNY, CDR2 SVGAGI (reference sequence). Trimming took off 11 bases at V and 3 bases at J, with 22 bases between the two ends. DNA of the CDR3: TGTGCCGCGTCCCAGGGTTGGGGGCGCGACACCGGGGAGCTGTTTTTT. It is translated as CAASQGWGRDTGELFF.

This clonotype has just a few counts. CDR3 loop: CSASGESTDTQYF. CDR3 DNA sequence: TGCAGTGCTAGCGGGGAAAGCACAGATACGCAGTATTTT. This chain connects TRBV20-1 to TRBJ2-3; D is perhaps TRBD2 (5 bases). The V end was cut by 3 bases, the J end by 0 bases, with 7 bases between. CDR1 is DFQATT and CDR2 is SNEGSKA in the germline V gene (reference sequence). CDR3 length equals 13 residues.

CDR3 coding DNA: TGTGCCAGCAGCTCGCAGGACCCTAGCACAGATACGCAGTATTTT. Protein: CASSSQDPSTDTQYF. The chain uses TRBV7-9 and TRBJ2-3; D is undetermined. This CDR3 region has 15 residues. The germline V and J ends were trimmed by 4 bases and 0 bases, with 11 bases remaining between them. Germline assignment: CDR1 SEHNR and CDR2 FQNEAQ (reference sequence).

The chain combines TRBV27 with TRBJ2-5, with D tentatively TRBD2 (6 bases). The CDR3 sequence is 14 residues long. Trimming left V 5 bases short and J 5 bases short, with 15 bases between. The germline V gene encodes CDR1 MNHEY and CDR2 SMNVEV (reference sequence). Here the CDR3 reads CASSASVYRETQYF. The CDR3 coding sequence is TGTGCCAGCAGTGCTAGCGTGTATAGGGAGACCCAGTACTTC.

In this sample, this clonotype turned up a few times. V usage is TRBV28 and J usage is TRBJ2-4, with TRBD2 matching over 7 bases. V dropped 5 bases and J dropped 4; count of bases not matched to a gene: 11. The CDR3 is made up of 16 amino acids. Germline lookup yields CDR1 MDHEN and CDR2 SYDVKM. The CDR3 sequence: CASSPSGTVLKNIQYF. CDR3 DNA: TGTGCCAGCAGTCCCAGCGGGACGGTACTTAAAAACATTCAGTACTTC. Complete variable domain (other parts from reference TRBV28 and TRBJ2-4): DVKVTQSSRYLVKRTGEKVFLECVQDMDHENMFWYRQDPGLGLRLIYFSYDVKMKEKGDIPEGYSVSREKKERFSLILESASTNQTSMYLCASSPSGTVLKNIQYFGAGTRLSVL.

This chain connects TRBV9 to TRBJ2-7, with TRBD1 as a possible D gene (5 bases). Per the germline V gene, CDR1 is SGDLS and CDR2 is YYNGEE. V was clipped by 0 bases and J by 2 bases, with 18 bases between them. CDR3 length: 17 amino acids. The CDR3 spells CASSVGKEAGKPYEQYF. The DNA of the CDR3 is TGTGCCAGCAGCGTAGGAAAAGAGGCAGGGAAGCCCTACGAGCAGTACTTC.

V usage is TRBV7-8 and J usage is TRBJ1-1; no clear D gene. The CDR3 loop spans 15 amino acids. Trimming pared 10 bases from V and 5 bases from J, leaving 23 bases between. Per germline, CDR1 SGHVS and CDR2 FQNEAQ. The DNA of the CDR3 is TGTGCCACCACCGAACAGATATTTTCGGGAACTGAAGCTTTCTTT. Its protein product is CATTEQIFSGTEAFF.

This clonotype was counted between two and nine times. The chain combines TRBV4-1 with TRBJ2-1; D possibly matches TRBD1 or TRBD2 (5 bases each). Germline values: CDR1 MGHRA, CDR2 YSYEKL. CDR3 length equals 15 residues. Trimming took off 3 bases at V and 7 bases at J, with 16 bases between the two ends. Written as DNA, the CDR3 is TGCGCCAGCAGCCAGCCTCGGGGCCTGGGGAATGAGCAGTTCTTC. Residues: CASSQPRGLGNEQFF.

This sequence joins TRBV28 and TRBJ2-7, with 9 bases that match TRBD1. Germline assignment: CDR1 MDHEN and CDR2 SYDVKM. The CDR3 extends over 16 amino acids. V was pared by 8 bases and J by 2 bases, with 13 bases of the junction left unmatched. In nucleotides, the CDR3 is TGTGCCAGCCAAAATCCGTGGACAGGGGACACCTACGAGCAGTACTTC. Encoded protein: CASQNPWTGDTYEQYF.

On this clonotype: This could be a read error, since a much larger clone is one nucleotide away. This rearrangement joins TRBV7-9 to TRBJ2-3; 10 bases are a match to TRBD2. Per germline, CDR1 SEHNR and CDR2 FQNEAQ (reference sequence). The CDR3 contains 15 residues. Trimming removed 6 bases from V and 4 bases from J; junction bases left unmatched: 7. The CDR3 protein is CASSLSAGGSDTQYF. The CDR3 DNA is TGTGCCAGCAGTCTCTCAGCGGGGGGGTCAGATACGCAGTATTTT.

The V gene is TRBV4-1, the J gene TRBJ2-1, with D maybe TRBD2 (6 bases). Between the trimmed V and J ends, which lost 1 base and 8 bases, there was a span of 12 bases. Germline V gene lookup returns CDR1 MGHRA and CDR2 YSYEKL. This CDR3 spans 14 amino acids. Written as DNA, the CDR3 is TGCGCCAGCAGCCAAGCCCGGGACTTCGATGAGCAGTTCTTC. Amino acid sequence: CASSQARDFDEQFF.

This clonotype has a handful of counts. V and J are TRBV5-1 and TRBJ1-1, with 7 bases identical to TRBD1. The CDR3 runs to 15 residues. Losses at the gene ends were 0 bases for V and 6 bases for J; bases not matched to a gene: 8. Germline CDR1 is SGHRS and CDR2 is YFSETQ. CDR3 amino acids: CASSLVPGGGSEAFF. As DNA, the CDR3 is TGCGCCAGCAGCTTGGTTCCAGGGGGAGGGTCTGAAGCTTTCTTT.

In its sample, this clonotype was seen many times. The chain recombines TRBV20-1 with TRBJ1-2; TRBD1 is a possible D gene (6 bases). This CDR3 has 14 residues. The V gene lost 5 bases and the J gene lost 6 bases, with 19 bases spanning the gap. From germline, CDR1 is DFQATT and CDR2 SNEGSKA (reference sequence). CDR3 sequence: CSAPGQNSWDGYTF. The CDR3 DNA reads as TGCAGTGCTCCCGGACAGAATTCCTGGGATGGCTACACCTTC.

This chain joins TRBV6-1 and TRBJ2-7, with no clear D. The CDR3 runs to 14 residues. CDR1 is MNHNS, CDR2 SASEGT, per germline. Trimming left V 3 bases short and J 7 bases short, with 16 bases between. CDR3 sequence reads: CASSDPVINGEQYF. The CDR3 DNA sequence: TGTGCCAGCAGTGACCCAGTGATAAACGGGGAGCAGTACTTC.

The chain recombines TRBV5-5 with TRBJ1-4; no firm D call. The V end was cut by 4 bases, the J end by 8 bases, with 15 bases between. Germline assignment: CDR1 SGHKS and CDR2 YYEKEE (reference sequence). This CDR3 spans 14 amino acids. In nucleotides, the CDR3 is TGTGCCAGCAGCACCCCGACTCAGACCGAAAAACTGTTTTTT. It yields the protein CASSTPTQTEKLFF. The full variable domain, its missing parts supplied by reference TRBV5-5 and TRBJ1-4, is DAGVTQSPTHLIKTRGQQVTLRCSPISGHKSVSWYQQVLGQGPQFIFQYYEKEERGRGNFPDRFSARQFPNYSSELNVNALLLGDSALYLCASSTPTQTEKLFFGSGTQLSVL.

The chain uses TRBV12-3 or TRBV12-4 and TRBJ1-1; possibly TRBD1 for D (5 bases). V dropped 11 bases and J dropped 1 base, with 14 bases sitting between them. This CDR3 has 13 residues. CDR3 bases: TGTGCCGGCATGAAGGGGAGGAACACTGAAGCTTTCTTT. Its translation: CAGMKGRNTEAFF.

This clonotype turned up a few times. V and J are TRBV11-2 and TRBJ1-2; 7 nucleotides align to TRBD1. This CDR3 is built from 12 residues. Germline CDR1 and CDR2: SGHAT and FQNNGV. V lost 5 bases, J lost 7 bases, and 4 bases stayed unmatched. In nucleotides, the CDR3 is TGTGCCAGCAGCGAGACAGGGTTTGGCTACACCTTC. It encodes CASSETGFGYTF.

This clonotype showed up just a few times. The gene calls are TRBV12-3 or TRBV12-4 and TRBJ2-1; 7 positions match TRBD2. CDR3 length: 14 residues. V lost 6 bases, J lost 5 bases, and 7 bases stayed unmatched. Here the CDR3 reads CASSLGRGNNEQFF. The CDR3 region has the DNA TGTGCCAGCAGCCTCGGGCGGGGGAACAATGAGCAGTTCTTC.